The next 15 T cell receptor beta chains were all read from a single sample in a study of shared clonotypes between healthy human individuals (TCRdb year 2020). The library came from the immunoSEQ multiplex PCR assay. In its TCRdb copy, this immuneACCESS table keeps in-frame sequences only and misses some clones. Where compared with another copy, unresolved V genes explain less than half of these, and the others have no known cause. The sample table shows about 1.1 million clones, and 60% to 85% are seen once. 0.7% to 0.95% of the sample comes from the top ten. The specimen was memory CD4+ T cells from PBMCs. The cell subset or site label corresponds to: CD45RA-negative fraction. All receptors derive from a man between 18 and 35 years old in good health. Some clones in this sample may be carry-over from other donors' samples.

The V gene is TRBV18, the J gene TRBJ2-5, with D perhaps matching TRBD1 (5 bases). From germline, CDR1 is KGHSH and CDR2 LQKENI. The germline V and J ends were trimmed by 8 bases and 0 bases, with 16 bases remaining between them. The CDR3 covers 15 residues. CDR3 residues: CASPPGRTNQETQYF. CDR3 DNA sequence: TGTGCCAGCCCGCCCGGCAGGACAAACCAAGAGACCCAGTACTTC.

The V and J genes are TRBV27 and TRBJ1-5; D not resolved. The CDR3 is made up of 16 amino acids. V lost 2 bases and J lost 5, with 16 bases in between. Germline V gene sequence: CDR1 MNHEY, CDR2 SMNVEV (reference sequence). CDR3 sequence reads: CASSLEGGFMHQPQHF. DNA for the CDR3: TGTGCCAGCAGTTTAGAGGGAGGGTTTATGCATCAGCCCCAGCATTTT.

The chain carries TRBV25-1 and TRBJ1-2; D may be TRBD1 (5 bases). This CDR3 region has 15 residues. V was pared by 6 bases and J by 6 bases, with 20 bases between. The germline V gene encodes CDR1 MGHDK and CDR2 SYGVNS. The CDR3 here is CASRVEPGRSHGYTF. The CDR3 DNA sequence: TGTGCCAGCAGGGTAGAACCGGGACGAAGCCATGGCTACACCTTC.

The chain employs TRBV19 and TRBJ1-4; D gene uncertain. The CDR3 runs to 17 residues. Germline V gene lookup returns CDR1 LNHDA and CDR2 SQIVND (reference sequence). V gave up 5 bases and J gave up 7 bases, with 23 bases separating them. CDR3 protein: CASSPHLRVRRGEKLFF. CDR3 nucleotides: TGTGCCAGTAGTCCTCACCTTCGGGTTCGGCGTGGTGAAAAACTGTTTTTT.

The rearrangement uses TRBV15 and TRBJ2-7, with TRBD2 matching 7 bases. This CDR3 region has 17 residues. Germline CDR1 and CDR2: LNHNV and YYDKDF (reference sequence). After removal of 0 bases from V and 6 bases from J, the junction contained 14 bases not matched to a gene. The CDR3 DNA reads as TGTGCCACCAGCAGAGAGTCATCCTCTCGACTAGCCGGCGAGCAGTACTTC. Its translation is CATSRESSSRLAGEQYF. Complete variable domain (other parts from reference TRBV15 and TRBJ2-7): DAMVIQNPRYQVTQFGKPVTLSCSQTLNHNVMYWYQQKSSQAPKLLFHYYDKDFNNEADTPDNFQSRRPNTSFCFLDIRSPGLGDTAMYLCATSRESSSRLAGEQYFGPGTRLTVT.

The chain's CDR3 is CASSKGGSTEAFF. The DNA of the CDR3 is TGTGCCAGCAGCAAAGGGGGGTCCACTGAAGCTTTCTTT. The V gene is TRBV5-4, the J gene TRBJ1-1, with D possibly being TRBD1 (6 bases). The germline gives CDR1 SGHNT, CDR2 YYREEE (reference sequence). The CDR3 has 13 amino acids. V was cut by 4 bases and J by 4 bases, with 11 bases left in between.

The chain couples TRBV7-9 to TRBJ2-5; no clear D. Germline V gives CDR1 SEHNR, CDR2 FQNEAQ (reference sequence). The CDR3 is 15 residues long. V shed 4 bases and J shed 5 bases, with 17 bases lying between them. The CDR3 here is CASSSSRGVRETQYF. CDR3 in DNA: TGTGCCAGCAGCTCAAGCCGCGGAGTTCGGGAGACCCAGTACTTC. Variable domain in full (rest from reference TRBV7-9 and TRBJ2-5): DTGVSQNPRHKITKRGQNVTFRCDPISEHNRLYWYRQTLGQGPEFLTYFQNEAQLEKSRLLSDRFSAERPKGSFSTLEIQRTEQGDSAMYLCASSSSRGVRETQYFGPGTRLLVL.

CDR3 in amino acids: CASRNGAAGGSHEQYF. Written as DNA, the CDR3 is TGTGCCAGCAGGAATGGGGCGGCGGGAGGGTCGCACGAGCAGTACTTC. This chain links TRBV27 with TRBJ2-7; 9 positions agree with TRBD2. V lost 6 bases to trimming and J lost 5 bases; unmatched junction nucleotides: 14. The CDR3 is 16 residues long. The V gene's germline CDR1 is MNHEY and CDR2 SMNVEV (reference sequence).

The chain employs TRBV5-1 and TRBJ2-1; 8 bases line up with TRBD2. Looked up from germline, CDR1 is SGHRS and CDR2 is YFSETQ. The ends lost 3 bases at V and 0 bases at J; junction bases unmatched: 5. This CDR3 has 16 amino acids. CDR3 bases: TGCGCCAGCAGCTCTATAGCGGGGCGCTCCTACAATGAGCAGTTCTTC. Its translation is CASSSIAGRSYNEQFF.

The chain has TRBV19 and TRBJ1-5; 7 bases are shared with TRBD1. Germline V CDR1 and CDR2: LNHDA, SQIVND (reference sequence). CDR3 length equals 15 residues. V lost 2 bases and J lost 7; bases outside the gene matches: 8. CDR3 residues: CASSIRGRAGQPQHF. CDR3 nucleotides: TGTGCCAGTAGTATAAGGGGGCGGGCAGGACAGCCCCAGCATTTT. Looking up the rest from reference TRBV19 and TRBJ1-5 gives the full variable domain: DGGITQSPKYLFRKEGQNVTLSCEQNLNHDAMYWYRQDPGQGLRLIYYSQIVNDFQKGDIAEGYSVSREKKESFPLTVTSAQKNPTAFYLCASSIRGRAGQPQHFGDGTRLSIL.

As regards this clone: Other DNA sequences in the same sample also yield this CDR3. CDR3 in DNA: TGCGCCAGCAGCTTGGGACACTTGAACACTGAAGCTTTCTTT. Translation: CASSLGHLNTEAFF. The chain has TRBV5-1 and TRBJ1-1; no clear D gene. The CDR3 has 14 residues. The V gene lost 0 bases and the J gene lost 0 bases, with 6 bases spanning the gap. Germline CDR1 reads SGHRS; CDR2 reads YFSETQ.

The chain recombines TRBV5-1 with TRBJ2-7; 7 bases line up with TRBD2. V was pared by 0 bases and J by 3 bases, with 12 bases of the junction left unmatched. The CDR3 extends over 17 amino acids. Germline V lookup: CDR1 SGHRS, CDR2 YFSETQ. The CDR3 region is CASSLVKSGGSHYEQYF. CDR3 in DNA: TGCGCCAGCAGCTTGGTGAAGTCGGGCGGGAGCCACTACGAGCAGTACTTC.

The V gene is TRBV19, the J gene TRBJ2-1; the match to TRBD2 covers 11 bases. V lost 5 bases to trimming and J lost 3 bases; unmatched junction nucleotides: 3. CDR3 length equals 15 residues. Germline V gene lookup returns CDR1 LNHDA and CDR2 SQIVND (reference sequence). CDR3 protein: CASSPLAGGYNEQFF. The CDR3 coding sequence is TGTGCCAGTAGTCCCCTAGCGGGGGGCTACAATGAGCAGTTCTTC.

This clone was observed a handful of times. J is TRBJ1-1 and V is TRBV9, with a possible D match to TRBD1 (5 bases). The CDR3 length is 14 residues. Germline values: CDR1 SGDLS, CDR2 YYNGEE. The V end was cut by 5 bases, the J end by 4 bases, with 15 bases between. The CDR3 DNA reads as TGTGCCAGCAGTAGGGGAGGGATGGGCACTGAAGCTTTCTTT. Protein product: CASSRGGMGTEAFF. Combining the CDR3 with reference TRBV9 and TRBJ1-1 gives the whole variable domain DSGVTQTPKHLITATGQRVTLRCSPRSGDLSVYWYQQSLDQGLQFLIQYYNGEERAKGNILERFSAQQFPDLHSELNLSSLELGDSALYFCASSRGGMGTEAFFGQGTRLTVV.

This clone was seen only once. This chain connects TRBV19 to TRBJ1-3; weak D call: TRBD1 (6 bases). V lost 8 bases to trimming and J lost 0 bases, with 11 bases between them. The CDR3 is 14 amino acids. CDR1 is LNHDA and CDR2 is SQIVND in the germline V gene (reference sequence). The CDR3 DNA follows: TGTGCCAGTGCGGACAGTCACTCTGGAAACACCATATATTTT. Translation gives CASADSHSGNTIYF.